This TCR beta chain was identified in a study of OX40 agonist ivuxolimab in advanced cancers. The wider study: Earlier anti-PD-1, anti-PD-L1 or anti-CTLA-4 therapy was permitted; over 35% had received some. Three patients, one with hepatocellular carcinoma and two with cutaneous melanoma, responded partially.

Method: immunoSEQ multiplex PCR; TCRdb's copy keeps in-frame clones and lacks some. The data show about 77,000 clones, roughly 94% seen once. V was pared by 4 bases and J by 2 bases, with 20 bases between. The CDR3 is 17 residues long. In germline, CDR1 is SGDLS, CDR2 YYNGEE. The sequence came from an adult with an advanced solid tumor such as melanoma, head and neck, liver or kidney cancer. The material was CD4+ or CD8+ T cells sorted from blood, obtained in a trial of the OX40 agonist ivuxolimab. This chain links TRBV9 with TRBJ2-3; a possible D gene is TRBD2 (6 bases). This CDR3 reads CASSPTGSRGNTDTQYF. CDR3 coding DNA: TGTGCCAGCAGCCCAACCGGGTCGCGGGGCAACACAGATACGCAGTATTTT.